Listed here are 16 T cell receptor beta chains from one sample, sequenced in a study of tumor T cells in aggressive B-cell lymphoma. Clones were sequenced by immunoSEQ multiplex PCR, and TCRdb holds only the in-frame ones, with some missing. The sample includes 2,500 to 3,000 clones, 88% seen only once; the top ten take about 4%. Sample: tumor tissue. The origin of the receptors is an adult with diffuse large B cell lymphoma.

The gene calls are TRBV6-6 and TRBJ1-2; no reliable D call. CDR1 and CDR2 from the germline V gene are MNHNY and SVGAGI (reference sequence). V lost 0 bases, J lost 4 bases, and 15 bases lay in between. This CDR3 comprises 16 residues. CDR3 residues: CASSYSRAVSLYGYTF. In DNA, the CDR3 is TGTGCCAGCAGTTACTCGAGGGCAGTTTCGCTCTATGGCTACACCTTC.

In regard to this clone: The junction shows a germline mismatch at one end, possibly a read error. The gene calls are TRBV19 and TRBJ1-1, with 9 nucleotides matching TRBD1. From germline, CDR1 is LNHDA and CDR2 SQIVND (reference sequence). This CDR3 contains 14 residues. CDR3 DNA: TGTACCAGTAGGATGACAGGGGGAAGCACTAAAGCTTTCTTT. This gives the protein CTSRMTGGSTKAFF.

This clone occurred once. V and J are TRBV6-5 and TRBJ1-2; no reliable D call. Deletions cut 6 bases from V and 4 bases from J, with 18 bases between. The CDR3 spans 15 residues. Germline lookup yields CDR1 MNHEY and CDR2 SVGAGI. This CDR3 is CASSPFSPPSYGYTF. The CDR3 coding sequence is TGTGCCAGCAGCCCCTTCAGTCCTCCCTCCTATGGCTACACCTTC.

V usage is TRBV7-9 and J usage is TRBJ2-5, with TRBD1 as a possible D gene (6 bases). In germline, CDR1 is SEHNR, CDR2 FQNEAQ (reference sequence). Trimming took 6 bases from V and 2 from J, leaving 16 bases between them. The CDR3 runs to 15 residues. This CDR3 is CASSSDRSLQETQYF. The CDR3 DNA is TGTGCCAGCAGTTCCGACAGGTCTTTACAAGAGACCCAGTACTTC.

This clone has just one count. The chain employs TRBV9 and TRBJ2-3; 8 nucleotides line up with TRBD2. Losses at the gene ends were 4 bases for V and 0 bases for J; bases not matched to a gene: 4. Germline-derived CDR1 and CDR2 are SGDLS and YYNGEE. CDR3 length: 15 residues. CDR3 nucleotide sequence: TGTGCCAGCAGCTTTAGCGGGGTAAGCACAGATACGCAGTATTTT. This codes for CASSFSGVSTDTQYF.

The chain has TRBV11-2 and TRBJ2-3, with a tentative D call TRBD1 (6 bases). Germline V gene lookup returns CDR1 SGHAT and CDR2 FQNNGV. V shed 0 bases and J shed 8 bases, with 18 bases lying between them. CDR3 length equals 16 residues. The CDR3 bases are TGTGCCAGCAGCTTAGAATTGCAGCGCCGAGGGGGTACGCAGTATTTT. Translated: CASSLELQRRGGTQYF.

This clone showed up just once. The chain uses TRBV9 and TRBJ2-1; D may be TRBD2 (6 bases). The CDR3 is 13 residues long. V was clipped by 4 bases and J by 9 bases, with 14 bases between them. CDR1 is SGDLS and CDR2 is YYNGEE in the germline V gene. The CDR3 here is CASSTSSVGEQFF. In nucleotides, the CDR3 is TGTGCCAGCAGCACTTCTAGCGTGGGTGAGCAGTTCTTC.

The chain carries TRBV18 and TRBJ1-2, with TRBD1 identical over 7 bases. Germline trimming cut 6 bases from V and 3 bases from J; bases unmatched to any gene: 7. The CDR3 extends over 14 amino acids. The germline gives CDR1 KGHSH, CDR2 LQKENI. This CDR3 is CASSRQGMDYGYTF. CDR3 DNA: TGTGCCAGCTCCCGACAGGGTATGGACTATGGCTACACCTTC.

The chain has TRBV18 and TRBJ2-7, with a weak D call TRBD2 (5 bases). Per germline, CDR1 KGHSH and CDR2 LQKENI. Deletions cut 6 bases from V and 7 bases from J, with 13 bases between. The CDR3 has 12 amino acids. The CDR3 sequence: CASSLPGGEQYF. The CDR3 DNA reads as TGTGCCAGCTCCCTGCCTGGCGGGGAGCAGTACTTC.

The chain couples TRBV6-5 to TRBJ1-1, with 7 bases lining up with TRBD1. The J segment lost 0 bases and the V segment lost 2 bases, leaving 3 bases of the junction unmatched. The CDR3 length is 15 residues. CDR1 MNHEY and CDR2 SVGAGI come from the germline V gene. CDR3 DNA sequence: TGTGCCAGCAGTTACCAGGGACAGATGAACACTGAAGCTTTCTTT. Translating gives CASSYQGQMNTEAFF.

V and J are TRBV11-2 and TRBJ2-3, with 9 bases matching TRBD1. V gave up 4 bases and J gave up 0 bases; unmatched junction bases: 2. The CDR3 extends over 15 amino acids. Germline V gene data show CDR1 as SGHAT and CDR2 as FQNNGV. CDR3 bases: TGTGCCAGCAGCTCGACAGGGGGGAGCACAGATACGCAGTATTTT. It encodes CASSSTGGSTDTQYF.

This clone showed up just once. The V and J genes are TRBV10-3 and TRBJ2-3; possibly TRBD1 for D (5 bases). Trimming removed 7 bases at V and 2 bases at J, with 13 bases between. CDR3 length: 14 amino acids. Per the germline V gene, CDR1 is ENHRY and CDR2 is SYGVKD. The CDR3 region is CAITTQGFTDTQYF. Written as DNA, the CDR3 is TGTGCCATCACCACCCAGGGATTCACAGATACGCAGTATTTT.

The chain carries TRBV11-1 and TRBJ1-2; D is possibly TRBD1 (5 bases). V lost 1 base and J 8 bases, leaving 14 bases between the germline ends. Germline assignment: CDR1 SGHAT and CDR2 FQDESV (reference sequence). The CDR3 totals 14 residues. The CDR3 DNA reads TGTGCCAGCAGCTTAGGAGCGCAGGGTGACGGCTACACCTTC. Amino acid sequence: CASSLGAQGDGYTF.

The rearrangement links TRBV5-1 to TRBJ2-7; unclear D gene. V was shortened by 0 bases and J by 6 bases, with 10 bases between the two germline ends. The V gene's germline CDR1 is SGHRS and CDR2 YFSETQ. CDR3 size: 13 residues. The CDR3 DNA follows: TGCGCCAGCAGCTTGGACTGGGCACGCGAGCAGTACTTC. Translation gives CASSLDWAREQYF.

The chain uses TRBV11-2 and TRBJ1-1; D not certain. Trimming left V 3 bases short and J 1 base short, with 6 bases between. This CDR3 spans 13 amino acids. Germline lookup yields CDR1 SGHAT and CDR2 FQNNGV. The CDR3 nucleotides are TGTGCCAGCAGCTTTTCAGGGAACACTGAAGCTTTCTTT. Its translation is CASSFSGNTEAFF.

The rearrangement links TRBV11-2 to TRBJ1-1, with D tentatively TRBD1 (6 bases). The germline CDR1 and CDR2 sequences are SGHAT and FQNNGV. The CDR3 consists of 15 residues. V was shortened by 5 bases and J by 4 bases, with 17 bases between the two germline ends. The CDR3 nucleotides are TGTGCCAGCAGCCCGTATACAGGGTCGGGCACTGAAGCTTTCTTT. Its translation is CASSPYTGSGTEAFF.